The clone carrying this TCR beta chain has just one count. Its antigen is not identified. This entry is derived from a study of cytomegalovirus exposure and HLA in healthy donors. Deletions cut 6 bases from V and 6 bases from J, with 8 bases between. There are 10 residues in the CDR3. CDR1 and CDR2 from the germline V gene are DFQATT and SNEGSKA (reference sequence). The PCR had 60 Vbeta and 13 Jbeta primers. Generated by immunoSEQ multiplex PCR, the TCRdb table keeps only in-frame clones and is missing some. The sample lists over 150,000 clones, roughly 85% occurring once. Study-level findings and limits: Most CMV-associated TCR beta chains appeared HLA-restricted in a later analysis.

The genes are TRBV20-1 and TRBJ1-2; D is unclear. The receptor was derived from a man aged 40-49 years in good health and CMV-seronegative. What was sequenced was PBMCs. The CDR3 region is CSARGDGYTF. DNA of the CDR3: TGCAGTGCCCGAGGCGATGGCTACACCTTC.